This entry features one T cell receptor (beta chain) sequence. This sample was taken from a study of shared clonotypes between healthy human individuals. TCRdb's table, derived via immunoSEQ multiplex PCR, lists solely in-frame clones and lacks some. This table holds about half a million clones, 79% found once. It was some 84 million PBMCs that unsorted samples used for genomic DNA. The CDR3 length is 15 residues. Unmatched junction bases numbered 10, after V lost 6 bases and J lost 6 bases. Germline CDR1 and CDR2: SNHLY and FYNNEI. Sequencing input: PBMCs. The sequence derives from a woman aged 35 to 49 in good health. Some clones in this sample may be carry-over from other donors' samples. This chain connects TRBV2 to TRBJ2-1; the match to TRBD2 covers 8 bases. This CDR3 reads CASRQLAEPFNEQFF. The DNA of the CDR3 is TGTGCCAGCAGGCAACTAGCGGAGCCCTTCAATGAGCAGTTCTTC.